A single T cell receptor (beta chain) is shown here with its context. This clonotype has more than one count but fewer than ten. This receptor's antigen is unknown. Per-nucleotide qualities are absent, and no much larger clonotype sits a single base away. In the paper's terms, the treatment or condition label means: live attenuated yellow fever vaccine strain. PBMCs were isolated from peripheral blood using a standard Ficoll-Paque protocol. Dynabeads CD4 and CD8 positive selection kits were used to isolate the CD4 and CD8 T-cell fractions. TriZol was used to extract RNA from bulk PBMCs, CD4 and CD8 fractions, and dextramer-positive and dextramer-negative fractions. This sample was included in a study of T cells after yellow fever vaccination (dated by TCRdb to about 2019). About the study as a whole: The SMART-Seq v4 Ultra Low Input RNA kit was used to prepare libraries from fractions with low cell numbers. Bulk TCR alpha and beta repertoires were sequenced longitudinally to track T-cell clones before and after primary and booster YFV17D yellow fever vaccination. Two healthy male donors, one aged 18 to 30 and one aged 30 to 40 years, were included in the cohort. Blood was collected at multiple timepoints before and after primary and secondary immunization, and bulk PBMC replicates and cell subsets were isolated.

Taken from cysteine to phenylalanine, the CDR3 has 13 residues. Only CDR3 DNA remains: 39 bases, in frame from the first base. CDR1 and CDR2, per the germline V gene, are SNHLY and FYNNEI. Trimming at the junction amounts to 8 bases on V and 7 bases on J, and the germline ends lie 14 bases apart. The research as a whole found: Most clones expanded after primary vaccination were re-detected after the booster (96% of CD4 and about nine tenths of CD8), suggesting broad memory maintenance. A small fraction of clonotypes appeared in both the CD4 and CD8 compartments, likely as a result of convergent recombination. Because the study included only two donors, the extent to which the findings can be generalized is limited. Compared with the primary T-cell response, the secondary T-cell response was weaker but faster, peaking on day 5 rather than day 15. Because abundant contaminating clonotypes from the bulk population could be contained in FACS-sorted repertoires, computational filtering was required.

Sequencing relied on an Illumina NovaSeq 6000. TCR cDNA was synthesized by 5'RACE template switching, through which a universal primer site and unique molecular identifiers were introduced. cDNA synthesis was primed from both the TCR alpha and TCR beta constant segments. Libraries were amplified in two PCR steps, with sample barcodes and sequencing adapters added in the second step. Sequencing of libraries was performed on Illumina HiSeq 2500 (2x100 bp) or NovaSeq (2x150 bp). Processing in the source paper ran as follows. MIGEC was used to demultiplex reads and collapse the reads into UMI consensus sequences, and MiXCR was used for V(D)J alignment. Clonotypes responding to the vaccine were identified with edgeR on replicate PBMC samples, with the criteria of FDR below 0.01 and a log2 fold change above 5 up to day 15. Each bulk clonotype received a CD4 or CD8 identity based on whether the sequenced CD4 or CD8 repertoire contained that clonotype at higher abundance. TCRdb reprocessing: public reads trimmed at Q25 with fastp, clones called with MiXCR, in-frame beta chains kept. Under each unique CDR3 protein, matching rows form one entry showing the most common genes and DNA. These V and J calls are TCRdb output, not the study's own analysis. The sample table shows a few hundred thousand distinct CDR3 sequences, and about an eighth are seen once. The ten largest clones capture more than 3% of the sample.

This chain is built from TRBV2 and TRBJ1-4; D gene: possibly TRBD1, on 5 matching bases. This receptor was identified in a man between 18 and 29 years old who received the YFV17D yellow fever vaccine. The sample was CD4+ T cells sorted from PBMCs, taken 15 days after the yellow fever booster vaccination. The DNA sequence is given as TGTGCCAGCTTCCAGGAAAGGGGTGAAAAACTGTTTTTT. This yields the protein CASFQERGEKLFF.